Each of the 18 T cell receptor beta chains below was sequenced from the same sample in a study of blood T cells in healthy people across ages. It was with a sample-barcoded 5' primer and a J-beta primer mix that a second PCR of about 7 to 12 cycles was run. TCRdb re-derived calls from the 5' RACE reads in MiXCR, one entry per CDR3 protein. The sample includes some 850,000 distinct CDR3 sequences, 20% to 30% of them seen just once. The data also belong to a second study, concerning T cells of mothers and their children.

Sequenced: blood. The source of these receptors is a boy between 10 and 17 years old in good health.

For the CDR3, the DNA is TGTGCCAGCAGGTTCCCGGGACTTGGATATGGCTACACCTTC. This codes for CASRFPGLGYGYTF. The chain uses TRBV5-5 and TRBJ1-2; D may be TRBD1 (5 bases). This CDR3 has 14 residues. The V gene's germline CDR1 is SGHKS and CDR2 YYEKEE (reference sequence). The V gene lost 5 bases and the J gene lost 5 bases, with 16 bases spanning the gap.

The rearrangement uses TRBV6-5 and TRBJ1-4, with D maybe TRBD1 (5 bases). V was shortened by 0 bases and J by 8 bases, with 16 bases between the two germline ends. The CDR3 is made up of 16 amino acids. Germline V gene sequence: CDR1 MNHEY, CDR2 SVGAGI. CDR3 nucleotide sequence: TGTGCCAGCAGTTACTCGGGGCCGACGGGCCAAGAAAAACTGTTTTTT. Translation: CASSYSGPTGQEKLFF.

This clonotype showed up many times. This chain connects TRBV28 to TRBJ2-1; 10 nucleotides align to TRBD2. The CDR3 runs to 15 residues. Germline-derived CDR1 and CDR2 are MDHEN and SYDVKM. Germline trimming cut 3 bases from V and 5 bases from J; bases unmatched to any gene: 4. CDR3 nucleotide sequence: TGTGCCAGCAGTTTTAGCCTAGCGGGAGACAATGAGCAGTTCTTC. This translates into CASSFSLAGDNEQFF.

This rearrangement joins TRBV24-1 to TRBJ2-3, with 8 bases that match TRBD2. Germline loops: CDR1 KGHDR, CDR2 SFDVKD. Germline trimming cut 9 bases from V and 0 bases from J; bases unmatched to any gene: 10. CDR3 length: 16 amino acids. Here the CDR3 DNA reads TGTGCCACCGGGCAAGGGGAGCGGGGGAGCACAGATACGCAGTATTTT. It yields the protein CATGQGERGSTDTQYF.

This clonotype has a handful of counts. The J gene is TRBJ2-1, the V gene TRBV6-5; D is undetermined. The CDR3 has 16 residues. Germline lookup yields CDR1 MNHEY and CDR2 SVGAGI. V was trimmed by 5 bases and J by 5 bases, leaving 19 bases between them. CDR3 sequence (DNA): TGTGCCAGCAGTGACCCCCAGCCATGGCCTAACAATGAGCAGTTCTTC. Amino acid sequence: CASSDPQPWPNNEQFF.

This clonotype was detected only a few times. The chain recombines TRBV5-1 with TRBJ2-1; tentatively, D is TRBD1 or TRBD2 (5 bases each). Deletions cut 0 bases from V and 7 bases from J, with 14 bases between. Germline lookup yields CDR1 SGHRS and CDR2 YFSETQ. This CDR3 has 15 residues. The CDR3 here is CASSLGTGPNNEQFF. The DNA of the CDR3 is TGCGCCAGCAGCTTGGGGACGGGGCCTAATAATGAGCAGTTCTTC.

This clonotype was observed a handful of times. The gene calls are TRBV20-1 and TRBJ1-1; 9 nucleotides agree with TRBD1. Germline CDR1 and CDR2: DFQATT and SNEGSKA (reference sequence). Germline trimming cut 7 bases from V and 3 bases from J; bases unmatched to any gene: 6. CDR3 length equals 13 residues. In nucleotides, the CDR3 is TGCAGTGGAAACAGGGGGCAGGACACTGAAGCTTTCTTT. Amino acid sequence: CSGNRGQDTEAFF.

This clonotype was observed once. The chain couples TRBV20-1 to TRBJ2-5; D is undetermined. Between the trimmed V and J ends, which lost 0 bases and 2 bases, there was a span of 7 bases. CDR3 length: 13 amino acids. Germline CDR1 and CDR2: DFQATT and SNEGSKA (reference sequence). This chain's CDR3 is CSARDVWQETQYF. CDR3 bases: TGCAGTGCTAGAGACGTGTGGCAAGAGACCCAGTACTTC.

In its sample, this clonotype was seen a few times. The chain couples TRBV6-4 to TRBJ2-3, with 11 nucleotides matching TRBD2. The V gene end was trimmed by 0 bases and the J gene end by 6 bases; junction bases not matched to a gene: 2. The CDR3 contains 15 residues. Looked up from germline, CDR1 is MRHNA and CDR2 is SNTAGT. The CDR3 region has the DNA TGTGCCAGCAGTGACTCGGCTAGCGGGAGGGATACGCAGTATTTT. The encoded protein is CASSDSASGRDTQYF.

The chain combines TRBV12-3 or TRBV12-4 with TRBJ2-5; D is unresolved. This CDR3 region has 14 residues. V gave up 6 bases and J gave up 2 bases, with 13 bases separating them. The CDR3 bases are TGTGCCAGCAGATTGTCTGGCCGGCAAGAGACCCAGTACTTC. It specifies CASRLSGRQETQYF.

This clonotype appeared a few times. The chain has TRBV25-1 and TRBJ2-5; no clear D. The ends were cut back, 5 bases at V and 4 bases at J, with 17 bases in the middle. Germline CDR1 reads MGHDK; CDR2 reads SYGVNS. The CDR3 covers 15 residues. CDR3 region: CASSTPGQLGETQYF. As DNA, the CDR3 is TGTGCCAGCAGTACACCGGGCCAATTGGGAGAGACCCAGTACTTC.

This clonotype was seen many times. The rearrangement uses TRBV11-2 and TRBJ2-7; the D is unclear. Trimming removed 0 bases from V and 3 bases from J, with 9 bases in between. The CDR3 is 14 amino acids. The germline CDR1 and CDR2 sequences are SGHAT and FQNNGV. This CDR3 is CASSLDRASYEQYF. The CDR3 DNA is TGTGCCAGCAGCTTAGATCGGGCCAGCTACGAGCAGTACTTC.

This clonotype occurred a few times. V is TRBV6-1 and J is TRBJ1-1; 9 nucleotides match TRBD1. Germline V gene lookup returns CDR1 MNHNS and CDR2 SASEGT. J lost 6 bases, V lost 1 base, and 21 bases had no gene match. The CDR3 is 20 amino acids. The CDR3 DNA is TGTGCCAGCAGTGAAGAGAACAGGGGGCCCTTTCTTCCTCCTCCGCCTGAAGCTTTCTTT. Encoded protein: CASSEENRGPFLPPPPEAFF.

This clonotype occurred a few times. This rearrangement joins TRBV3-1 to TRBJ2-5, with D uncertain. Germline CDR1 reads LGHDT; CDR2 reads YNNKEL (reference sequence). Trimming took 2 bases from V and 0 from J, leaving 4 bases between them. This CDR3 spans 13 amino acids. CDR3 DNA sequence: TGTGCCAGCAGCCAACAGTACCAAGAGACCCAGTACTTC. It encodes CASSQQYQETQYF.

This clonotype appeared a few times. The genes are TRBV2 and TRBJ1-1; tentatively, D is TRBD1 (5 bases). This CDR3 has 13 residues. The germline CDR1 and CDR2 sequences are SNHLY and FYNNEI. V dropped 4 bases and J dropped 4 bases, with 10 bases sitting between them. CDR3 bases: TGTGCCAGCAGTGCAGGGTTCGTCACTGAAGCTTTCTTT. Residues: CASSAGFVTEAFF.

There are a few counts of this clonotype. This chain links TRBV2 with TRBJ1-2; the D is unclear. Trimming took 6 bases from V and 8 from J, leaving 7 bases between them. Germline-derived CDR1 and CDR2 are SNHLY and FYNNEI. This CDR3 contains 10 residues. The CDR3 DNA reads TGTGCCAGCAGGGGCGGCGGCTACACCTTC. Amino acid sequence: CASRGGGYTF.

The V and J genes are TRBV12-3 or TRBV12-4 and TRBJ2-2, with 12 bases lining up with TRBD2. V lost 8 bases to trimming and J lost 6 bases; unmatched junction nucleotides: 10. The CDR3 runs 16 residues. CDR3 sequence: CASLPSGGGEAGELFF. The CDR3 nucleotides are TGTGCCAGCCTACCTAGCGGGGGGGGCGAGGCCGGGGAGCTGTTTTTT.

The chain carries TRBV12-3 or TRBV12-4 and TRBJ1-2, with D possibly matching TRBD1 (5 bases). Trimming took 2 bases from V and 5 from J, leaving 12 bases between them. The CDR3 consists of 14 residues. The CDR3 sequence: CASSLRGIVYGYTF. Written as DNA, the CDR3 is TGTGCCAGCAGTTTACGGGGGATAGTATATGGCTACACCTTC.